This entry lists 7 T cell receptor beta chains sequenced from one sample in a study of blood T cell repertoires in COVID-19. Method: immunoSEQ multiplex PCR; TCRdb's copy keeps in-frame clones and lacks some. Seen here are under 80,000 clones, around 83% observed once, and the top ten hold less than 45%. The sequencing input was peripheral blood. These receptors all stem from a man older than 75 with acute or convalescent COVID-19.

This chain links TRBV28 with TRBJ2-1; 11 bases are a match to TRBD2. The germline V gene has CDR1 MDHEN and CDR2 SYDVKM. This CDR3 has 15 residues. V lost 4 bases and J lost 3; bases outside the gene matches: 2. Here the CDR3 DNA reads TGTGCCAGCAGTTCCGGGACTAGCGGCTACAATGAGCAGTTCTTC. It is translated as CASSSGTSGYNEQFF.

The CDR3 region is CASSPGRGSGNTIYF. The CDR3 DNA follows: TGCGCCAGCAGCCCCGGCAGGGGATCTGGAAACACCATATATTTT. The chain combines TRBV4-1 with TRBJ1-3, with D maybe TRBD1 (6 bases). This CDR3 is 15 amino acids long. Deletions cut 4 bases from V and 1 base from J, with 11 bases between. The germline V gene has CDR1 MGHRA and CDR2 YSYEKL.

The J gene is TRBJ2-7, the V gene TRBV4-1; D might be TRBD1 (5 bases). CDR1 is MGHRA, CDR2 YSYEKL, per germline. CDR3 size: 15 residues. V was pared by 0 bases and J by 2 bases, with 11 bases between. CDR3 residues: CASSQDLSGTYEQYF. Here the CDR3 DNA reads TGCGCCAGCAGCCAAGATCTCTCAGGGACCTACGAGCAGTACTTC.

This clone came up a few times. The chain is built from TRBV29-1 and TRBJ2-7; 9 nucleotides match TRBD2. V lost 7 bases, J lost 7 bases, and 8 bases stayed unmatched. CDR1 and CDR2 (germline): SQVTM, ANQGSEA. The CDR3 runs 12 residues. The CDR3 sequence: CSGIAGAQEQYF. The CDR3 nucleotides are TGCAGCGGTATAGCGGGAGCACAAGAGCAGTACTTC.

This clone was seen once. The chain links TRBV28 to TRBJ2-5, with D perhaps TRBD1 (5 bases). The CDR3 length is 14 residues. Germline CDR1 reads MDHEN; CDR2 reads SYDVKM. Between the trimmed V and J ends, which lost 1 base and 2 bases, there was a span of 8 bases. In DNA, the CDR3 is TGTGCCAGCAGTTTATCAGGGAATCAAGAGACCCAGTACTTC. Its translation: CASSLSGNQETQYF.

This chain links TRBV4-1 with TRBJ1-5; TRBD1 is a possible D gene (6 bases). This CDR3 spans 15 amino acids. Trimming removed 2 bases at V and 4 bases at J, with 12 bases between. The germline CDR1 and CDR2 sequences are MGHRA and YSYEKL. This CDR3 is CASSQQTGINQPQHF. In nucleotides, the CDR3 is TGCGCCAGCAGCCAACAAACAGGGATAAATCAGCCCCAGCATTTT.

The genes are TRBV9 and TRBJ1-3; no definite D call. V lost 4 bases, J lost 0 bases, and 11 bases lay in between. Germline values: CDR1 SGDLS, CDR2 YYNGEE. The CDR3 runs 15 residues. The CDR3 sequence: CASSNGLLSGNTIYF. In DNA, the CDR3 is TGTGCCAGCAGCAACGGACTCCTCTCTGGAAACACCATATATTTT.